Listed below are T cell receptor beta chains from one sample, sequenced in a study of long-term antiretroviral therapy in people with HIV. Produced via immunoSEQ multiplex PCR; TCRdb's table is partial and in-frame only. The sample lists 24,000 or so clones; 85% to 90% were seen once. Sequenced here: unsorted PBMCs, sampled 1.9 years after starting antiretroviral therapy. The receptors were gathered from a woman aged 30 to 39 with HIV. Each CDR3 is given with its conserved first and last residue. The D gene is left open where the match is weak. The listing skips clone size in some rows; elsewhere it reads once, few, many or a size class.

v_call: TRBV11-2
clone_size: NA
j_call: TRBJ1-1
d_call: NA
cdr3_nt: TGTGCCAGCAGCTTAGTCACGAACACTGAAGCTTTCTTT
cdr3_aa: CASSLVTNTEAFF

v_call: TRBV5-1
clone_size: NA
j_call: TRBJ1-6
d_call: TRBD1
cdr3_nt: TGCGCCAGCAGCTCCTCGGCCGATCCAACAGGGGGATCTGGATCACCCCTCCACTTT
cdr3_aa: CASSSSADPTGGSGSPLHF

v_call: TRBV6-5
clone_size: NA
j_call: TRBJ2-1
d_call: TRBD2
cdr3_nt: TGTGCCAGCAGTTACAACACGGGGACTACCTACAATGAGCAGTTCTTC
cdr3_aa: CASSYNTGTTYNEQFF

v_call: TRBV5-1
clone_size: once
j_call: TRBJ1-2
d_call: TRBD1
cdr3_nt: TGCGCCAGCAGCTTCACATCGACAGGGCAGGACTATGGCTACACCTTC
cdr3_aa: CASSFTSTGQDYGYTF

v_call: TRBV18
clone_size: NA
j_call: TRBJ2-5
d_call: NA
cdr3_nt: TGTGCCAGCTCACAGAGGCTCCAAGAGACCCAGTACTTC
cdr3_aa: CASSQRLQETQYF

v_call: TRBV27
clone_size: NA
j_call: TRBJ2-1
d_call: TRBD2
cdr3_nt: TGTGCCAGCAGACCCCGGGGGGGGCCCTACAATGAGCAGTTCTTC
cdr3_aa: CASRPRGGPYNEQFF

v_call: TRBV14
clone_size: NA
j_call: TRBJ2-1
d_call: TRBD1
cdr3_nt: TGTGCCACCGGACAGGGGAGGCACAATGAGCAGTTCTTC
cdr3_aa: CATGQGRHNEQFF

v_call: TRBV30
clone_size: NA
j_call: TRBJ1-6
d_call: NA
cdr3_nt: TGTGCCTGCACGGACACCCTCTCACGGGGCTCACCCCTCCACTTT
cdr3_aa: CACTDTLSRGSPLHF

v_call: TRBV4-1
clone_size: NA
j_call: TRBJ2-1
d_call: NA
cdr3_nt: TGCGCCAGCAGCCAAGTTCGGGCAAGGCGAAATGAGCAGTTCTTC
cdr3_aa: CASSQVRARRNEQFF

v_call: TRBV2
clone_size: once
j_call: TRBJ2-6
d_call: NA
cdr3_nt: TGTGCCAGCAGTGAAGTTGCTGGGGCCAACGTCCTGACTTTC
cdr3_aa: CASSEVAGANVLTF

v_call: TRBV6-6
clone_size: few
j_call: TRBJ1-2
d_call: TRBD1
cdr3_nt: TGTGCCAGCAGCTCAAGGGATAAGGACAGGGCTGGCTACACCTTC
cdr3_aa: CASSSRDKDRAGYTF

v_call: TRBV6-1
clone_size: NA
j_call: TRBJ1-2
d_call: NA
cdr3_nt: TGTGCCAGCAGTGTCGGGCAAGTCTATGGCTACACCTTC
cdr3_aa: CASSVGQVYGYTF

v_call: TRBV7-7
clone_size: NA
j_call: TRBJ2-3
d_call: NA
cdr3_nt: TGTGCCAGCAGTCCTTCTACCGGACCTCTTGATACGCAGTATTTT
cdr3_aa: CASSPSTGPLDTQYF

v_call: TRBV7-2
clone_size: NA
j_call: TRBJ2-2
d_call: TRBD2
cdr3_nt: TGTGCCAGCAGCTTACGAGCGGGGGGAACGAACACCGGGGAGCTGTTTTTT
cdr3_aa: CASSLRAGGTNTGELFF

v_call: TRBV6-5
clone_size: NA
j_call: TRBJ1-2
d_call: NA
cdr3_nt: TGTGCCAGCAGTTATACGCGGACCTATGGCTACACCTTC
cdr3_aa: CASSYTRTYGYTF

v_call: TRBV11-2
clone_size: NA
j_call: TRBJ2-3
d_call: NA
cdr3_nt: TGTGCCAGCAGCTATTTCCGGGGCACAGATACGCAGTATTTT
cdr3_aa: CASSYFRGTDTQYF

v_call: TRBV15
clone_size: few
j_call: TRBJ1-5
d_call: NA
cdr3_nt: TGTGCCACCAGCAGAGATGGTTTGCAGCCCCAGCATTTT
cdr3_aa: CATSRDGLQPQHF

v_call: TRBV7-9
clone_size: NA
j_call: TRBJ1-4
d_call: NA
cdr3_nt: TGTGCCAGCAGCTTAGCGGAGTTAACAACTAATGAAAAACTGTTTTTT
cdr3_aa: CASSLAELTTNEKLFF

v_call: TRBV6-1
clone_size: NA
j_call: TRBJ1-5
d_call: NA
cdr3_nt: TGTGCCAGCAGTGACAGGGTAGTAGATCAGCCCCAGCATTTT
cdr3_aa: CASSDRVVDQPQHF

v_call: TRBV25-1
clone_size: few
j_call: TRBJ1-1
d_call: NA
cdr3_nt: TGTGCCAGCTGCAGGGGCTCCGAAGCTTTCTTT
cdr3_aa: CASCRGSEAFF

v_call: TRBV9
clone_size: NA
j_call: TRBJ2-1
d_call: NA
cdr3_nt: TGTGCCAGCAGCGCCCCGGGCCCCCCTGAGCAGTTCTTC
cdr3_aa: CASSAPGPPEQFF

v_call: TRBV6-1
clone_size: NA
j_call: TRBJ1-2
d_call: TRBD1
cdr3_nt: TGTGCCAGCAGTGGGACAGGGAACTATGGCTACACCTTC
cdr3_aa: CASSGTGNYGYTF

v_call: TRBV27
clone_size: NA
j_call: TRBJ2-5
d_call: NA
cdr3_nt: TGTGCCAGCAGTTATGGGGAGACCCAGTACTTC
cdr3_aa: CASSYGETQYF

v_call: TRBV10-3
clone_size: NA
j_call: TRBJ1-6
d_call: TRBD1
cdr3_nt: TGTGCCATCAGAGATAACAGGGGCTCCTATAATTCACCCCTCCACTTT
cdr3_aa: CAIRDNRGSYNSPLHF

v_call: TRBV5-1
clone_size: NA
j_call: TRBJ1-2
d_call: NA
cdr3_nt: TGCGCCAGCAGCTTGGGTCCCTCCGGTGGCTACACCTTC
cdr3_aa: CASSLGPSGGYTF

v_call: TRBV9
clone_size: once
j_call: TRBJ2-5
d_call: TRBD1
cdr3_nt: TGTGCCAGCAGCACGCGGACAGGCCAAGAGACCCAGTACTTC
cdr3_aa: CASSTRTGQETQYF

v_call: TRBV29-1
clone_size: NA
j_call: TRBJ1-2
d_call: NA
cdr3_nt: TGCAGCGCCGGGCTCGGGGGAAGTGACGGCTACACCTTC
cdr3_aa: CSAGLGGSDGYTF

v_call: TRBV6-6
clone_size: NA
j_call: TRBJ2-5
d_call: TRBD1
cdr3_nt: TGTGCCAGCAGTTACTCGGGCCTAGGGGGCGAGACCCAGTACTTC
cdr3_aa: CASSYSGLGGETQYF

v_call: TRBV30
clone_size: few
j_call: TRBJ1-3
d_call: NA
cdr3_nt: TGTGCCTGGAGTGTAGGAGGGGCTGGAAACACCATATATTTT
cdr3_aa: CAWSVGGAGNTIYF

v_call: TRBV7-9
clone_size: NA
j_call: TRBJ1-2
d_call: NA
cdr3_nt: TGTGCCAGCAGCTTAAGGATTAAGGGGAAAGGCTACACCTTC
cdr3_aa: CASSLRIKGKGYTF

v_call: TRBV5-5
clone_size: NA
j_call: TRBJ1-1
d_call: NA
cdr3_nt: TGTGCCAGCAGCTTAACACAGGGAATTTCCACTGAAGCTTTCTTT
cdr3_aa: CASSLTQGISTEAFF

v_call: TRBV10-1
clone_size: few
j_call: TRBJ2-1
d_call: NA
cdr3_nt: TGCGCCAGCAGCGGCAGCGATAGGTGGAATGAGCAGTTCTTC
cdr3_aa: CASSGSDRWNEQFF

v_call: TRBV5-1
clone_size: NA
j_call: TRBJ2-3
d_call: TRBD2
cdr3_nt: TGCGCCAGCAGCGGCAGGACTAGCGGGGGGGATACGCAGTATTTT
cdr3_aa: CASSGRTSGGDTQYF

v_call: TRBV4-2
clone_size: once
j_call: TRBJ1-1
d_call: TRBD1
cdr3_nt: TGTGCCACTTCGGACAGGGGGCCTGAAGCTTTCTTT
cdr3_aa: CATSDRGPEAFF

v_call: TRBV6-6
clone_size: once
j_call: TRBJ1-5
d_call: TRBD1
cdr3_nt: TGTGCCAGCAGAAAGGACAGGGATAGCAATCAGCCCCAGCATTTT
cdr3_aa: CASRKDRDSNQPQHF

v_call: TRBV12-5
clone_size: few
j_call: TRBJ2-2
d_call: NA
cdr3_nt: TGTGCTAGTGGTTTGGTACTTTCCTCGTTCGCGAACACCGGGGAGCTGTTTTTT
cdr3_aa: CASGLVLSSFANTGELFF

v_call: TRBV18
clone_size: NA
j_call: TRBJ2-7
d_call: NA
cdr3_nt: TGTGCCAGCTCACAAAACAGGGAGGTGGGGGAGCAGTACTTC
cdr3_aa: CASSQNREVGEQYF

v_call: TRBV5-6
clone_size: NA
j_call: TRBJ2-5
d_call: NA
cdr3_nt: TGTGCCAGCAGCTTCCGGGACACTCTCCAAGAGACCCAGTACTTC
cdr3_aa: CASSFRDTLQETQYF

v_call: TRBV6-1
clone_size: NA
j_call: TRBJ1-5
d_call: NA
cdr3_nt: TGTGCCAGCAGTGAAGAGTTGGCGGGGACTCATCAGCCCCAGCATTTT
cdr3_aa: CASSEELAGTHQPQHF

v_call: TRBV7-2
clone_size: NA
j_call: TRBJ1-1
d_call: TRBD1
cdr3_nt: TGTGCCAGCAGCTTCCTACGACAGGGAGCTTTCTTT
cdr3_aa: CASSFLRQGAFF

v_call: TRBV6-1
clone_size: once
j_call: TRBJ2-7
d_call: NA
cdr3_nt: TGTGCCAGCAGTGTATACAGGGGAGGCTACGAGCAGTACTTC
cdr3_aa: CASSVYRGGYEQYF

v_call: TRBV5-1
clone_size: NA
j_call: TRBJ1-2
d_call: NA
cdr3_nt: TGCGCCAGCAGCTCCGGAGGGGGGGATGGCTACACCTTC
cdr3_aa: CASSSGGGDGYTF

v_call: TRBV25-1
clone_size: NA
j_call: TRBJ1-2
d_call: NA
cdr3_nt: TGTGCCAGCAGTGAAAGGGAGCAGGGCGTCTATGGCTACACCTTC
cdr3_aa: CASSEREQGVYGYTF

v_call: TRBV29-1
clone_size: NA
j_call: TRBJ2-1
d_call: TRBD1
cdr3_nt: TGCAGCGTTGCGACAGGGGGATCCCTTTACAATGAGCAGTTCTTC
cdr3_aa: CSVATGGSLYNEQFF

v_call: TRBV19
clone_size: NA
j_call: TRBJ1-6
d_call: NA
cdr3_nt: TGTGCCAGTAGTTCCAGCCGTTCACCCCTCCACTTT
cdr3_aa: CASSSSRSPLHF

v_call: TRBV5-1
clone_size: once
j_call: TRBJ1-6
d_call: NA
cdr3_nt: TGCGCCAGCAAACAATTTTCTACTAATTCACCCCTCCACTTT
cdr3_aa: CASKQFSTNSPLHF